The source of this T cell receptor beta chain is a study of shared T cell receptors in the human thymus. The CDR3 is 16 residues long. Germline V gene lookup returns CDR1 MDHEN and CDR2 SYDVKM. Germline trimming cut 2 bases from V and 3 bases from J; bases unmatched to any gene: 8. This clone was counted a few times. Repertoires were generated with immunoSEQ multiplex PCR, while TCRdb's copy carries only in-frame clones and drops some. The data show some 640,000 clones, approximately 89% seen once. The sample also formed part of further work on human thymus T cells. This second study says: Resections that were taken during corrective heart surgery supplied the thymus tissue.

The TCR sequence derives from a boy under two years old with a congenital heart defect. V and J are TRBV28 and TRBJ2-5; 8 positions agree with TRBD1. The sample consisted of thymocytes. The CDR3: CASSLEDREPKETQYF. The CDR3 DNA follows: TGTGCCAGCAGTTTAGAGGACAGGGAGCCCAAAGAGACCCAGTACTTC.